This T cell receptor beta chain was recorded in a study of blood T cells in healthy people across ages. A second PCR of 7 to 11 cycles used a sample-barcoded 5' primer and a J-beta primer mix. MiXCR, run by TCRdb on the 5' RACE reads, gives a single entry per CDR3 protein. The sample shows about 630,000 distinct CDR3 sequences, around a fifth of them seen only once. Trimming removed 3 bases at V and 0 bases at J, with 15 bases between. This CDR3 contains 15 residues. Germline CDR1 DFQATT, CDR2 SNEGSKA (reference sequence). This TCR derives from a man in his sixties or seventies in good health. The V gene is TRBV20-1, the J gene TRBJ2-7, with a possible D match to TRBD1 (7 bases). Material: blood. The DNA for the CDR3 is TGCAGTGCTAGTCGGCAGGGGGGAATCTCCTACGAGCAGTACTTC. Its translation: CSASRQGGISYEQYF.